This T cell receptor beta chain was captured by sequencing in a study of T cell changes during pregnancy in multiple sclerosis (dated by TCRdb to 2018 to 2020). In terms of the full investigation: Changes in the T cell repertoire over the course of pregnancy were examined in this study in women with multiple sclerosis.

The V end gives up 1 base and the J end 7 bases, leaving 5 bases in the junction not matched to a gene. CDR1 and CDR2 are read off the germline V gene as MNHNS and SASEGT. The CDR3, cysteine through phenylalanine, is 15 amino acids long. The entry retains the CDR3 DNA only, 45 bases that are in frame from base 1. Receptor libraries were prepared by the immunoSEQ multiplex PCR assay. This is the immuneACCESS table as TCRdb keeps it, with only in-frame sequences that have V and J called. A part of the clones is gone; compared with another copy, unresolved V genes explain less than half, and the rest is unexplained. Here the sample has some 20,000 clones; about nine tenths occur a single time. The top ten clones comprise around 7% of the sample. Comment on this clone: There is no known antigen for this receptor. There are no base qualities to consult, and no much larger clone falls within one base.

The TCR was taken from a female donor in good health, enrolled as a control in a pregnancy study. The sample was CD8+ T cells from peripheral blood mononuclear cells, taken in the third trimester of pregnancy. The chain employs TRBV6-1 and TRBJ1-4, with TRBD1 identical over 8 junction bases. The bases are TGTGCCAGCAGTGAAGGAGGACAGGGAGGTGAAAAACTGTTTTTT. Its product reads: CASSEGGQGGEKLFF.